Listed below are T cell receptor beta chains from one sample, sequenced in a study of cytomegalovirus exposure and HLA in healthy donors. TCRdb's table, derived via immunoSEQ multiplex PCR, lists solely in-frame clones and lacks some. The table records roughly 56,000 clones, about 91% of them present only once. The source material was PBMCs. The receptor set was obtained from a woman in her 30s in good health and CMV-seronegative. The CDR3 runs from the conserved cysteine through the conserved F or W. D genes are given only for firm matches. Part of the rows lack a size; the others show once, few, many or a class for expanded clones.

clone_size: -; v_call: TRBV14; j_call: TRBJ2-3; d_call: TRBD2; cdr3_nt: TGTGCCAGCAGTCGTACTAGCGGGAGGGCCGATACGCAGTATTTT; cdr3_aa: CASSRTSGRADTQYF
clone_size: -; v_call: TRBV4-3; j_call: TRBJ2-3; d_call: -; cdr3_nt: TGCGCCAGCAGCCAAGGTTTGGTGAGAACCGCGGATACGCAGTATTTT; cdr3_aa: CASSQGLVRTADTQYF
clone_size: few; v_call: TRBV30; j_call: TRBJ1-1; d_call: TRBD1; cdr3_nt: TGTGCCTGGAGTGTAGACAGGGGAGACACTGAAGCTTTCTTT; cdr3_aa: CAWSVDRGDTEAFF
clone_size: once; v_call: TRBV6-1; j_call: TRBJ1-2; d_call: -; cdr3_nt: TGTGCCAGCGAACTCAACTACAGGGATTCCTATGGCTACACCTTC; cdr3_aa: CASELNYRDSYGYTF
clone_size: -; v_call: TRBV30; j_call: TRBJ2-1; d_call: -; cdr3_nt: TGTGCCTGGGCCCGGGGGGCGGGCTCCTACAATGAGCAGTTCTTC; cdr3_aa: CAWARGAGSYNEQFF
clone_size: -; v_call: TRBV5-8; j_call: TRBJ2-1; d_call: -; cdr3_nt: TGTGCCAGCAGCTTGAGCTTTGAGCAGTTCTTC; cdr3_aa: CASSLSFEQFF
clone_size: -; v_call: TRBV19; j_call: TRBJ2-1; d_call: TRBD2; cdr3_nt: TGTGCCAGTACCCGCGGACTAGCGGACTACTACAATGAGCAGTTCTTC; cdr3_aa: CASTRGLADYYNEQFF
clone_size: -; v_call: TRBV9; j_call: TRBJ2-7; d_call: TRBD2; cdr3_nt: TGTGCCAGCAGCGTAGAAATGGGCGGGAGCCTCTCGGAGCAGTACTTC; cdr3_aa: CASSVEMGGSLSEQYF
clone_size: -; v_call: TRBV12-5; j_call: TRBJ1-1; d_call: -; cdr3_nt: TGTGCTAGTGGTTTGGACAGTGTTGGGCAGGCTTTCTTT; cdr3_aa: CASGLDSVGQAFF
clone_size: -; v_call: TRBV30; j_call: TRBJ2-3; d_call: -; cdr3_nt: TGTGCCTGGAGTGCCGACCCCCCTCTAGCCGCAACAGATACGCAGTATTTT; cdr3_aa: CAWSADPPLAATDTQYF
clone_size: -; v_call: TRBV30; j_call: TRBJ2-1; d_call: -; cdr3_nt: TGTGCCTGGATACAGGGCAATGAGCAGTTCTTC; cdr3_aa: CAWIQGNEQFF
clone_size: -; v_call: TRBV27; j_call: TRBJ2-4; d_call: -; cdr3_nt: TGTGCCAGCAGTAACTGGCGGGACCCAGCCAAAAACATTCAGTACTTC; cdr3_aa: CASSNWRDPAKNIQYF
clone_size: -; v_call: TRBV30; j_call: TRBJ1-3; d_call: -; cdr3_nt: TGTGCCTGGAGCAGGAGGGGAAACACCATATATTTT; cdr3_aa: CAWSRRGNTIYF
clone_size: -; v_call: TRBV27; j_call: TRBJ1-1; d_call: -; cdr3_nt: TGTGCCAGCAGTTCAAACACTGAAGCTTTCTTT; cdr3_aa: CASSSNTEAFF
clone_size: -; v_call: TRBV9; j_call: TRBJ2-3; d_call: -; cdr3_nt: TGTGCCAGCAGCGTAGGATCGGGCACAGATACGCAGTATTTT; cdr3_aa: CASSVGSGTDTQYF
clone_size: -; v_call: TRBV11-1; j_call: TRBJ2-7; d_call: -; cdr3_nt: TGTGCCAGCAGCCCCGGGTACGAGCAGTACTTC; cdr3_aa: CASSPGYEQYF
clone_size: once; v_call: TRBV2; j_call: TRBJ2-1; d_call: TRBD1; cdr3_nt: TGTGCCAGCACTCGGGACAGGGGACCCTACAATGAGCAGTTCTTC; cdr3_aa: CASTRDRGPYNEQFF
clone_size: -; v_call: TRBV7-2; j_call: TRBJ2-2; d_call: TRBD1; cdr3_nt: TGTGCCAGCAGCTGGGACAGTGGCCTCACCGGGGAGCTGTTTTTT; cdr3_aa: CASSWDSGLTGELFF
clone_size: -; v_call: TRBV30; j_call: TRBJ2-1; d_call: -; cdr3_nt: TGTGCCTGGAGTGCATACAATGAGCAGTTCTTC; cdr3_aa: CAWSAYNEQFF
clone_size: -; v_call: TRBV7-6; j_call: TRBJ2-7; d_call: TRBD1; cdr3_nt: TGTGCCAGCAGCGCCCAAACCGGGACAGAAGCCTACGAGCAGTACTTC; cdr3_aa: CASSAQTGTEAYEQYF
clone_size: once; v_call: TRBV9; j_call: TRBJ2-2; d_call: -; cdr3_nt: TGTGCCAGCAGCGTACAGGCCAACACCGGGGAGCTGTTTTTT; cdr3_aa: CASSVQANTGELFF
clone_size: -; v_call: TRBV4-2; j_call: TRBJ2-3; d_call: -; cdr3_nt: TGTGCCAGCAGCCAAGATTTTGGGGAGAGCACAGATACGCAGTATTTT; cdr3_aa: CASSQDFGESTDTQYF
clone_size: -; v_call: TRBV7-6; j_call: TRBJ2-6; d_call: -; cdr3_nt: TGTGCCAGCTCCCTGGGGGAGGTGCCTGGGGCCAACGTCCTGACTTTC; cdr3_aa: CASSLGEVPGANVLTF
clone_size: -; v_call: TRBV4-3; j_call: TRBJ2-3; d_call: TRBD2; cdr3_nt: TGCGCCAGCAGCCTCGGACTAGCGGGAAACACAGATACGCAGTATTTT; cdr3_aa: CASSLGLAGNTDTQYF
clone_size: -; v_call: TRBV27; j_call: TRBJ2-6; d_call: TRBD1; cdr3_nt: TGTGCCAGCAGTTTCCGGACAGGGGGCGCGTCTCCTGGGGCCAACGTCCTGACTTTC; cdr3_aa: CASSFRTGGASPGANVLTF
clone_size: -; v_call: TRBV27; j_call: TRBJ2-1; d_call: TRBD2; cdr3_nt: TGTGCCAGCAGTTTGGGGGGGACCGCTGGCGGGTTCTTC; cdr3_aa: CASSLGGTAGGFF
clone_size: -; v_call: TRBV5-5; j_call: TRBJ1-5; d_call: -; cdr3_nt: TGTGCCAGCAGCTTAGGGGTTACAGAAAATCAGCCCCAGCATTTT; cdr3_aa: CASSLGVTENQPQHF
clone_size: -; v_call: TRBV6-1; j_call: TRBJ2-7; d_call: TRBD1; cdr3_nt: TGTGCCAGCAGTGACCCGGGACAGACCTACGAGCAGTACTTC; cdr3_aa: CASSDPGQTYEQYF
clone_size: -; v_call: TRBV5-1; j_call: TRBJ2-2; d_call: -; cdr3_nt: TGCGCCAGCAGCCTGCGGGCCGAGCGGTCCGGGGAGCTGTTTTTT; cdr3_aa: CASSLRAERSGELFF
clone_size: -; v_call: TRBV5-1; j_call: TRBJ1-2; d_call: -; cdr3_nt: TGCGCCAGCAGCTCCCTAAACTATGGCTACACCTTC; cdr3_aa: CASSSLNYGYTF
clone_size: -; v_call: TRBV13; j_call: TRBJ2-1; d_call: TRBD2; cdr3_nt: TGTGCCAGCAGCTTAACGTACGGACTAGCGGGAGGCTCGAGCTCCTACAATGAGCAGTTCTTC; cdr3_aa: CASSLTYGLAGGSSSYNEQFF
clone_size: -; v_call: TRBV5-6; j_call: TRBJ2-7; d_call: TRBD2; cdr3_nt: TGTGCCAGCAGCTGGTCCGGGACTAGCTTCCACGAGCAGTACTTC; cdr3_aa: CASSWSGTSFHEQYF
clone_size: -; v_call: TRBV6-5; j_call: TRBJ2-1; d_call: -; cdr3_nt: TGTGCCAGCAGTTACTCTCTAGCAGACTACAATGAGCAGTTCTTC; cdr3_aa: CASSYSLADYNEQFF
clone_size: -; v_call: TRBV30; j_call: TRBJ2-1; d_call: -; cdr3_nt: TGTGCCTGGAGTGTGATGGCTCAACCTTATAACAATGAGCAGTTCTTC; cdr3_aa: CAWSVMAQPYNNEQFF
clone_size: -; v_call: TRBV30; j_call: TRBJ1-2; d_call: -; cdr3_nt: TGTGCCTGGTCGCGGCAGCCGCAGACCAACTATGGCTACACCTTC; cdr3_aa: CAWSRQPQTNYGYTF
clone_size: -; v_call: TRBV4-3; j_call: TRBJ2-3; d_call: -; cdr3_nt: TGCGCCAGCAGCCAATCTGCCTTTGTTAGGGGATCGGATACGCAGTATTTT; cdr3_aa: CASSQSAFVRGSDTQYF
clone_size: -; v_call: TRBV5-5; j_call: TRBJ2-5; d_call: TRBD2; cdr3_nt: TGTGCCAGCAGCTTGGCTGGCGGGAGAGATGGGGAGACCCAGTACTTC; cdr3_aa: CASSLAGGRDGETQYF
clone_size: -; v_call: TRBV7-9; j_call: TRBJ2-1; d_call: -; cdr3_nt: TGTGCCAGCTCGAGACCGCCTAGCGAATACAATGAGCAGTTCTTC; cdr3_aa: CASSRPPSEYNEQFF
clone_size: -; v_call: TRBV5-4; j_call: TRBJ2-1; d_call: -; cdr3_nt: TGTGCCAGCAGCCCGAATCCCAGCAATGAGCAGTTCTTC; cdr3_aa: CASSPNPSNEQFF
clone_size: -; v_call: TRBV4-3; j_call: TRBJ2-7; d_call: -; cdr3_nt: TGCGCCAGCAGCCAAGACCAGGGCCGTGGGTACGAGCAGTACTTC; cdr3_aa: CASSQDQGRGYEQYF
clone_size: -; v_call: TRBV15; j_call: TRBJ2-3; d_call: -; cdr3_nt: TGTGCCACCAGCAGAGCGGGAGTTAGGGGCCCGACCCTTCTTGGTACGCAGTATTTT; cdr3_aa: CATSRAGVRGPTLLGTQYF
clone_size: -; v_call: TRBV11-2; j_call: TRBJ1-5; d_call: -; cdr3_nt: TGTGCCAGCAGCTTGCAGGGTATTCAGCCCCAGCATTTT; cdr3_aa: CASSLQGIQPQHF
clone_size: -; v_call: TRBV5-1; j_call: TRBJ2-7; d_call: TRBD1; cdr3_nt: TGCGCCAGCAGCTCAGCCTCAGGGGGCGTCTCCTACGAGCAGTACTTC; cdr3_aa: CASSSASGGVSYEQYF
clone_size: -; v_call: TRBV28; j_call: TRBJ2-1; d_call: TRBD2; cdr3_nt: TGTGCCAGCAGTTTGGCTCCGGGACTAGCGGGAGGGTCGCATCTTATTGAGCAGTTCTTC; cdr3_aa: CASSLAPGLAGGSHLIEQFF
clone_size: -; v_call: TRBV5-1; j_call: TRBJ2-5; d_call: TRBD1; cdr3_nt: TGCGCCAGCAGCTTGCAGGGGACAGGGCGGGAGACCCAGTACTTC; cdr3_aa: CASSLQGTGRETQYF
clone_size: -; v_call: TRBV5-6; j_call: TRBJ1-1; d_call: -; cdr3_nt: TGTGCCAGCAGCCGAACCGACAGGAACACTGAAGCTTTCTTT; cdr3_aa: CASSRTDRNTEAFF
clone_size: -; v_call: TRBV7-6; j_call: TRBJ2-3; d_call: TRBD1; cdr3_nt: TGTGCCAGCAGCCATAAACAGGGGCTAACCACAGATACGCAGTATTTT; cdr3_aa: CASSHKQGLTTDTQYF
clone_size: -; v_call: TRBV2; j_call: TRBJ1-4; d_call: TRBD1; cdr3_nt: TGTGCCAGCACGGCGAGGGACAGGTCTAATGAAAAACTGTTTTTT; cdr3_aa: CASTARDRSNEKLFF
clone_size: -; v_call: TRBV6-1; j_call: TRBJ1-1; d_call: -; cdr3_nt: TGTGCCAGCAGGTCAGAAGGAGCGAGAGCTTTCTTT; cdr3_aa: CASRSEGARAFF
clone_size: -; v_call: TRBV28; j_call: TRBJ2-7; d_call: -; cdr3_nt: TGTGCCAGCACCGCGGCAGGGGAACCCTACGAGCAGTACTTC; cdr3_aa: CASTAAGEPYEQYF
clone_size: -; v_call: TRBV7-9; j_call: TRBJ1-2; d_call: TRBD1; cdr3_nt: TGTGCCAGCAGCTGGGGGTCGCAGGGGGACGGTGGCTACACCTTC; cdr3_aa: CASSWGSQGDGGYTF
clone_size: -; v_call: TRBV4-3; j_call: TRBJ2-1; d_call: TRBD2; cdr3_nt: TGCGCCAGCACCCTAGCGGGAGAAACCAATGAGCAGTTCTTC; cdr3_aa: CASTLAGETNEQFF
clone_size: -; v_call: TRBV7-3; j_call: TRBJ2-3; d_call: -; cdr3_nt: TGTGCCAGCAGCCGAGGAGGGAACCCAGCAGATACGCAGTATTTT; cdr3_aa: CASSRGGNPADTQYF
clone_size: -; v_call: TRBV30; j_call: TRBJ2-2; d_call: -; cdr3_nt: TGTGCCTGGAGACCAGTGTCCACCGGGGAGCTGTTTTTT; cdr3_aa: CAWRPVSTGELFF
clone_size: few; v_call: TRBV5-1; j_call: TRBJ2-5; d_call: -; cdr3_nt: TGCGCCAGCAGCTTGGATGCAAGGGGGACCCAGTACTTC; cdr3_aa: CASSLDARGTQYF
clone_size: -; v_call: TRBV5-1; j_call: TRBJ1-1; d_call: -; cdr3_nt: TGCGCCAGCAATACGGGAGAAATGAACACTGAAGCTTTCTTT; cdr3_aa: CASNTGEMNTEAFF
clone_size: -; v_call: TRBV28; j_call: TRBJ1-2; d_call: -; cdr3_nt: TGTGCCAGCAGTACCCAGGGGTGGCGGTATGGCTACACCTTC; cdr3_aa: CASSTQGWRYGYTF
clone_size: -; v_call: TRBV6-1; j_call: TRBJ2-1; d_call: TRBD2; cdr3_nt: TGTGCCAGCAAGATACTAGCGGGAGGCCATGAGCAGTTCTTC; cdr3_aa: CASKILAGGHEQFF
clone_size: -; v_call: TRBV6-6; j_call: TRBJ1-2; d_call: -; cdr3_nt: TGTGCCAGCAGTTTAGGCAGGATAGTCTTGGGGCTTGGCTACACCTTC; cdr3_aa: CASSLGRIVLGLGYTF